This T cell receptor (beta chain) is drawn from a study of cytomegalovirus exposure and HLA in healthy donors. The study, taken as a whole, reports: The study labeled 164 TCR beta chains cytomegalovirus-associated. That first-cohort TCR clusters tended to co-occur in the roughly 130 validation repertoires was found in a later analysis.

As for this clone: Its target is not known.

The assay was immunoSEQ multiplex PCR, and TCRdb's table has in-frame clones only and misses some. Here the sample spans approximately 150,000 clones, approximately 86% being singletons. CDR3 length: 13 residues. Germline CDR1 and CDR2: MNHNY and SVGAGI (reference sequence). Trimming removed 4 bases from V and 3 bases from J, with 8 bases in between. Specimen: PBMCs. The genes are TRBV6-6 and TRBJ2-3, with D possibly TRBD1 on 5 matching bases. The sequence was collected from a man aged 18-30 years in good health and CMV-seropositive. Here the CDR3 reads CASSSQGTDTQYF. The CDR3 DNA is TGTGCCAGCAGTTCCCAGGGAACAGATACGCAGTATTTT.